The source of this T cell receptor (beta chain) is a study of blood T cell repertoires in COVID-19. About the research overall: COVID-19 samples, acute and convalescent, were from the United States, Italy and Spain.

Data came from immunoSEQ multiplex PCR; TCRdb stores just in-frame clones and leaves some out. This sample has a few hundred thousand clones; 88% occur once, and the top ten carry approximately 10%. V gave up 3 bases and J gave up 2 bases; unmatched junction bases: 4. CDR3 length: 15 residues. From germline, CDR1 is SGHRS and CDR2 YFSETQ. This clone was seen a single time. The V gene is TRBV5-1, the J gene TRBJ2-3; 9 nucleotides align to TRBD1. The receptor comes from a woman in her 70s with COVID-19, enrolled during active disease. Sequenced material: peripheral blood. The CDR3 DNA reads TGCGCCAGCAGCTCCCGGGACAGGGACACAGATACGCAGTATTTT. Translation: CASSSRDRDTDTQYF.